Each of the 11 T cell receptor beta chains below was sequenced from the same sample in a study of shared clonotypes between healthy human individuals. Only in-frame clones appear in the TCRdb table, and some are missing; sequencing was by immunoSEQ multiplex PCR. This sample has some 2.1 million clones, with 93% found just once. CD45RO-negative, CCR7-positively selected cells formed the naive CD8 fraction, excluding terminally differentiated effector memory CD45RA+ cells. Sequencing was carried out using naive CD8+ T cells from PBMCs. The receptors stem from a man aged 18 to 35 in good health. Some clones in this sample may be carry-over from other donors' samples.

The chain recombines TRBV29-1 with TRBJ2-1; 7 positions match TRBD2. CDR3 size: 15 residues. The V gene end was trimmed by 4 bases and the J gene end by 6 bases; junction bases not matched to a gene: 12. CDR1 is SQVTM, CDR2 ANQGSEA, per germline. The CDR3: CSVGVWGEGPNEQFF. The CDR3 bases are TGCAGCGTTGGAGTCTGGGGGGAGGGCCCCAATGAGCAGTTCTTC.

The chain joins TRBV20-1 to TRBJ1-3, with a tentative D call TRBD1 (5 bases). CDR1 is DFQATT and CDR2 is SNEGSKA in the germline V gene (reference sequence). The CDR3 has 11 residues. In nucleotides, the CDR3 is TGCAGCTGGGGGTCTGGAAACACCATATATTTT. Protein: CSWGSGNTIYF.

The J gene is TRBJ2-7, the V gene TRBV27; TRBD1 aligns across 9 bases. V dropped 4 bases and J dropped 1; count of bases not matched to a gene: 11. The CDR3 spans 17 residues. From germline, CDR1 is MNHEY and CDR2 SMNVEV (reference sequence). The DNA for the CDR3 is TGTGCCAGCAGTTCGGAATTCGCGGGACAGGGATCCTACGAGCAGTACTTC. It is translated as CASSSEFAGQGSYEQYF.

The genes are TRBV7-9 and TRBJ1-2; D possibly corresponds to TRBD1 (5 bases). Germline V CDR1 and CDR2: SEHNR, FQNEAQ (reference sequence). Trimming stripped 5 bases from V and 4 bases from J, with 20 bases between. This CDR3 is built from 16 residues. Here the CDR3 reads CASSPARDLPSYGYTF. The CDR3 DNA is TGTGCCAGCAGCCCTGCGAGGGACCTCCCTAGCTATGGCTACACCTTC.

The V gene is TRBV19, the J gene TRBJ2-1; a weak D match, TRBD2 (6 bases). Germline CDR1 is LNHDA and CDR2 is SQIVND (reference sequence). Trimming stripped 0 bases from V and 7 bases from J, with 19 bases between. The CDR3 consists of 17 residues. Here the CDR3 DNA reads TGTGCCAGTAGTATAGATCTCGTCTTGGAGGGACGAAATGAGCAGTTCTTC. Translation: CASSIDLVLEGRNEQFF.

Concerning this clone itself: Other DNA sequences within the sample encode an identical CDR3. The chain links TRBV7-9 to TRBJ2-7; D uncertain. Trimming took 1 base from V and 3 from J, leaving 7 bases between them. CDR3 length: 13 residues. The germline gives CDR1 SEHNR, CDR2 FQNEAQ (reference sequence). The chain's CDR3 is CASSLGNSYEQYF. CDR3 nucleotide sequence: TGTGCCAGCAGCTTAGGTAACAGCTACGAGCAGTACTTC.

CDR3 loop: CASSGKADFTGELFF. As DNA, the CDR3 is TGTGCCAGCAGCGGAAAAGCTGACTTCACCGGGGAGCTGTTTTTT. The rearrangement joins TRBV11-2 to TRBJ2-2, with D unclear. Germline loops: CDR1 SGHAT, CDR2 FQNNGV. There are 15 residues in the CDR3. Deletions cut 5 bases from V and 4 bases from J, with 14 bases between.

The chain joins TRBV29-1 to TRBJ2-1; 9 bases align to TRBD2. Germline V gene lookup returns CDR1 SQVTM and CDR2 ANQGSEA. This CDR3 is built from 17 residues. V lost 1 base to trimming and J lost 8 bases; unmatched junction nucleotides: 15. The CDR3 spells CSVEVGTSHPLVDEQFF. The DNA for the CDR3 is TGCAGCGTTGAAGTGGGGACTAGCCACCCTCTGGTAGATGAGCAGTTCTTC.

J is TRBJ1-5 and V is TRBV6-5; D is undetermined. This CDR3 region has 13 residues. The germline V and J ends were trimmed by 2 bases and 5 bases, with 7 bases remaining between them. Per the germline V gene, CDR1 is MNHEY and CDR2 is SVGAGI. DNA of the CDR3: TGTGCCAGCAGTTACCGTGGGGATCAGCCCCAGCATTTT. This gives the protein CASSYRGDQPQHF.

This clone appeared a single time. This same CDR3 is encoded by further DNA sequences in the sample. The rearrangement joins TRBV27 to TRBJ2-1, with D perhaps TRBD1 (5 bases). The CDR3 spans 13 residues. Germline loops: CDR1 MNHEY, CDR2 SMNVEV (reference sequence). V lost 5 bases and J lost 5, with 10 bases in between. The CDR3, as DNA: TGTGCCAGCAGTCTAAGCAGGGACAATGAGCAGTTCTTC. It yields the protein CASSLSRDNEQFF.

There are a few counts of this clone. J is TRBJ1-1 and V is TRBV10-1; maybe TRBD1 (6 bases). Germline-derived CDR1 and CDR2 are WNHNN and SYGVQD (reference sequence). The CDR3 sequence is 13 residues long. V was shortened by 6 bases and J by 14 bases, with 22 bases between the two germline ends. The CDR3 region has the DNA TGCGCCAGCAGCGAAGGGACAACCACTCCTTCCTTCTTT. Translated, it gives CASSEGTTTPSFF.